This entry concerns a single TCR beta chain. Clones were sequenced by immunoSEQ multiplex PCR, and TCRdb holds only the in-frame ones, with some missing. The table records tens of thousands of clones, roughly nine tenths of them present only once. CDR3 length equals 17 residues. The data belong to a study of T cell responses to AZD1222 COVID-19 vaccine. The chain links TRBV21-1 to TRBJ1-4; the table calls TRBD1, which could not be checked here. TRBV21-1 is deemed a pseudogene. This sequence originates from an adult who received the AZD1222 COVID-19 vaccine. The sample in question was peripheral blood, obtained 28 days after the second AZD1222 dose. Here the CDR3 DNA reads TGTGCCAGCAGCAAAAGGGACAGTCGATTCACTAATGAAAAACTGTTTTTT. It encodes CASSKRDSRFTNEKLFF.